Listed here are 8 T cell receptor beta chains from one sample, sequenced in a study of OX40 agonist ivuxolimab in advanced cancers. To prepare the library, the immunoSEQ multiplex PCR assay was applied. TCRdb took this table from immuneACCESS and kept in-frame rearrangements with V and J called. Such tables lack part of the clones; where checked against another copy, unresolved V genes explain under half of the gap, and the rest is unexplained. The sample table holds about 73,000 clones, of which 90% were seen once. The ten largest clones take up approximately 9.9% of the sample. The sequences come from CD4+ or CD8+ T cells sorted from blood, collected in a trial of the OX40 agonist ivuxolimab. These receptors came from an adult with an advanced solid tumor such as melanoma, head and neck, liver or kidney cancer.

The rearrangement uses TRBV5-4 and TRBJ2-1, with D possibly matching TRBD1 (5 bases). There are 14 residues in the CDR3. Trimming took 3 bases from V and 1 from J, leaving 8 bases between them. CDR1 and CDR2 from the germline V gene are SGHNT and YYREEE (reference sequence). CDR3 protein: CASSSRGSYNEQFF. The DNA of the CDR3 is TGTGCCAGCAGCTCAAGGGGATCCTACAATGAGCAGTTCTTC.

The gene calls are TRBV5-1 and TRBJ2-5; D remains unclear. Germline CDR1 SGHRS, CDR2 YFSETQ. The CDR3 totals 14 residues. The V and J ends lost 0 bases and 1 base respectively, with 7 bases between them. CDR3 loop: CASSLVRSQETQYF. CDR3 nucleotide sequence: TGCGCCAGCAGCTTGGTGCGGAGCCAAGAGACCCAGTACTTC.

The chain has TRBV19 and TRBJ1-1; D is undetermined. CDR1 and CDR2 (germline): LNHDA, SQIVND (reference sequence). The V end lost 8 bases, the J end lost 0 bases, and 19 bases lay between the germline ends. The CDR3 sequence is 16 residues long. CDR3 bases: TGTGCCAGTTTCGGATTTAACAAAGCCCTGAACACTGAAGCTTTCTTT. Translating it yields CASFGFNKALNTEAFF. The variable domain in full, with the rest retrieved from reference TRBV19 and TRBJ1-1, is DGGITQSPKYLFRKEGQNVTLSCEQNLNHDAMYWYRQDPGQGLRLIYYSQIVNDFQKGDIAEGYSVSREKKESFPLTVTSAQKNPTAFYLCASFGFNKALNTEAFFGQGTRLTVV.

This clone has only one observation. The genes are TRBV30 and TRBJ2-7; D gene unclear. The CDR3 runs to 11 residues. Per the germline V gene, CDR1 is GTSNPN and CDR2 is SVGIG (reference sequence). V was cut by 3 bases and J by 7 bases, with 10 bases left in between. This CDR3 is CAWRGLGEQYF. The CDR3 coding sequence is TGTGCCTGGAGAGGGCTTGGGGAGCAGTACTTC. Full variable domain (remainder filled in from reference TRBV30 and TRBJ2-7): SQTIHQWPATLVQPVGSPLSLECTVEGTSNPNLYWYRQAAGRGLQLLFYSVGIGQISSEVPQNLSASRPQDRQFILSSKKLLLSDSGFYLCAWRGLGEQYFGPGTRLTVT.

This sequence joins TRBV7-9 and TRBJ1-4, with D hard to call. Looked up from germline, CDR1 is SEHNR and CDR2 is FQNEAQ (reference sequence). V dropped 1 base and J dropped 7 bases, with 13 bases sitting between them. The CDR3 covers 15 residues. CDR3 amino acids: CASSLGLGLVEKLFF. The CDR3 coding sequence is TGTGCCAGCAGCTTAGGCCTGGGGTTGGTTGAAAAACTGTTTTTT.

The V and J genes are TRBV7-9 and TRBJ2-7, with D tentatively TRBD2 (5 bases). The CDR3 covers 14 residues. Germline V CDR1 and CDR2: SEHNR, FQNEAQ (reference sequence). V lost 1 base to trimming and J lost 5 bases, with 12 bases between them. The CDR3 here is CASSLVSGYDEQYF. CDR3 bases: TGTGCCAGCAGCTTAGTTTCGGGGTATGACGAGCAGTACTTC.

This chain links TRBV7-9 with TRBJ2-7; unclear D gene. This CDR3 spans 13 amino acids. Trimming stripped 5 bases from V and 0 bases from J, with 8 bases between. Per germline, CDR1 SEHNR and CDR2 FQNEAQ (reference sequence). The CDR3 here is CASSHGFSYEQYF. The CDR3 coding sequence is TGTGCCAGCAGCCATGGATTCTCCTACGAGCAGTACTTC.

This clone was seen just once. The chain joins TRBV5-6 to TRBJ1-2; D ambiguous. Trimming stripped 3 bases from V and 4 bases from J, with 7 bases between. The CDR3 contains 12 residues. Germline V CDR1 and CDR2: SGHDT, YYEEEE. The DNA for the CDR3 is TGTGCCAGCAGCTCGAACACCTATGGCTACACCTTC. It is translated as CASSSNTYGYTF.